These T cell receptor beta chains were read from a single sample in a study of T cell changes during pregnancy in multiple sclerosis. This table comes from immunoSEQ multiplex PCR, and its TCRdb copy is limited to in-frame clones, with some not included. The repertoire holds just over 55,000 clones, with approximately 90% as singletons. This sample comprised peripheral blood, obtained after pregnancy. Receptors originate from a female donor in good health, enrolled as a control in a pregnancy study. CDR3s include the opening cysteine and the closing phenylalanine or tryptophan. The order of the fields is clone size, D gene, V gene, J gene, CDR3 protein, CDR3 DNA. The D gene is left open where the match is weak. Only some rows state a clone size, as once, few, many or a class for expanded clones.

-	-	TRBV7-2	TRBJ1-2	CASSLSPGLGGGYTF	TGTGCCAGCAGCTTATCCCCCGGTCTGGGGGGGGGCTACACCTTC
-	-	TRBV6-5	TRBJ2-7	CASSYSTGDDEQYF	TGTGCCAGCAGTTACTCGACCGGGGATGACGAGCAGTACTTC
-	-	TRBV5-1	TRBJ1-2	CASSLSDSTGIYGYTF	TGCGCCAGCAGCCTTTCCGATTCGACAGGAATCTATGGCTACACCTTC
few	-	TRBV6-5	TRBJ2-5	CASSLQGLQETQYF	TGTGCCAGCAGTCTACAGGGTTTGCAAGAGACCCAGTACTTC
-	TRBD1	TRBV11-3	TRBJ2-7	CASSLAGGQGSYEQYF	TGTGCCAGCAGCTTAGCGGGGGGACAGGGGTCCTACGAGCAGTACTTC
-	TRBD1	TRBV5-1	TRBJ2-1	CASRPGQGNEQFF	TGCGCCAGCAGACCGGGACAGGGGAATGAGCAGTTCTTC
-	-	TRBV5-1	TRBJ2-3	CASSFSGKRGDTQYF	TGCGCCAGCAGCTTTAGCGGTAAGAGAGGAGATACGCAGTATTTT
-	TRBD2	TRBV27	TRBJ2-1	CASSFVAGGTYNEQFF	TGTGCCAGCAGTTTCGTAGCGGGAGGTACCTACAATGAGCAGTTCTTC
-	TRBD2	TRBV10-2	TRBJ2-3	CASSRPPSGNTDTQYF	TGCGCCAGCAGCAGACCGCCTAGCGGCAACACAGATACGCAGTATTTT
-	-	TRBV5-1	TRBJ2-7	CASSLGNGYEQYF	TGCGCCAGCAGCTTGGGGAACGGGTACGAGCAGTACTTC
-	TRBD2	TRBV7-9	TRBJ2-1	CASSLAVGGYNEQFF	TGTGCCAGCAGCCTAGCGGTAGGAGGCTACAATGAGCAGTTCTTC
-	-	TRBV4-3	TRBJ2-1	CASSQDVAVGNEQFF	TGCGCCAGCAGCCAAGACGTAGCGGTAGGCAATGAGCAGTTCTTC
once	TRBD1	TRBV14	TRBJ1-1	CAVRDRGWTEAFF	TGTGCCGTCCGGGACAGGGGTTGGACTGAAGCTTTCTTT
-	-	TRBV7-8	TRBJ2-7	CASSLASSSYEQYF	TGTGCCAGCAGCTTAGCGAGTAGTTCCTACGAGCAGTACTTC
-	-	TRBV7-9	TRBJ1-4	CASSRLMGGRGEKLFF	TGTGCCAGCAGCCGATTAATGGGGGGGCGAGGAGAAAAACTGTTTTTT
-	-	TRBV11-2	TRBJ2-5	CASSLRAREETQYF	TGTGCCAGCAGCTTAAGAGCCAGGGAAGAGACCCAGTACTTC
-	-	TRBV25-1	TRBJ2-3	CASQRGTDTQYF	TGTGCCAGCCAGCGGGGCACAGATACGCAGTATTTT
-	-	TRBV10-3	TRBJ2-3	CAISESLQGTDTQYF	TGTGCCATCAGTGAGTCGTTACAGGGTACAGATACGCAGTATTTT
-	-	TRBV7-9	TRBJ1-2	CASSLSRGGGYGYTF	TGTGCCAGCAGCTTAAGCCGGGGAGGTGGCTATGGCTACACCTTC
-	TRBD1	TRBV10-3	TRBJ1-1	CAISGGGLMNTEAFF	TGTGCCATCAGTGGAGGGGGCTTAATGAACACTGAAGCTTTCTTT
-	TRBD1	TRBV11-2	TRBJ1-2	CASSSQTGAAGYTF	TGTGCCAGCAGCTCCCAGACAGGGGCAGCTGGCTACACCTTC
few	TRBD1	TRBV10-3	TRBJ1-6	CAISEIGTGGSPLHF	TGTGCCATCAGTGAGATAGGGACAGGGGGTTCACCCCTCCACTTT
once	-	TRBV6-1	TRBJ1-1	CASALWLNTEAFF	TGTGCCAGTGCCCTTTGGCTGAACACTGAAGCTTTCTTT
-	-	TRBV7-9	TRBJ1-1	CASSMPGNPEAFF	TGTGCCAGCAGCATGCCAGGGAACCCTGAAGCTTTCTTT
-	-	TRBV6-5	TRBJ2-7	CASSYDSSSYEQYF	TGTGCCAGCAGTTACGACTCTAGCTCCTACGAGCAGTACTTC
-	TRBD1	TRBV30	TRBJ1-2	CAWSAGTGGILKF	TGTGCCTGGAGTGCCGGGACAGGGGGAATCCTAAAATTC
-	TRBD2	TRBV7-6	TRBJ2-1	CASSLFTSGENVDEQFF	TGTGCCAGCAGCTTATTCACTAGCGGGGAAAACGTGGATGAGCAGTTCTTC
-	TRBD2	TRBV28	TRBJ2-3	CASSLELAGALGDTQYF	TGTGCCAGCAGTTTGGAACTAGCGGGAGCTTTAGGAGATACGCAGTATTTT
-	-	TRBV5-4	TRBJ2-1	CASSLVGGNEQFF	TGTGCCAGCAGCTTGGTAGGGGGCAATGAGCAGTTCTTC
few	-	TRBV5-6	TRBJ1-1	CASSLGPRAFF	TGTGCCAGCAGCTTGGGTCCGCGAGCTTTCTTT
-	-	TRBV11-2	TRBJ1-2	CASSPRTAFGYTF	TGTGCCAGCAGCCCGAGGACAGCATTTGGCTACACCTTC
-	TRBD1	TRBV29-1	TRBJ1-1	CSASGTGGPTGEAFF	TGCAGCGCATCCGGGACAGGGGGCCCCACCGGTGAAGCTTTCTTT
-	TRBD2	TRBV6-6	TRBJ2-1	CASSLGALAAYNEQFF	TGTGCCAGCAGCCTAGGGGCACTAGCGGCCTACAATGAGCAGTTCTTC
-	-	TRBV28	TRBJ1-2	CASSLMVRSNYGYTF	TGTGCCAGCAGTTTGATGGTCAGGTCTAACTATGGCTACACCTTC
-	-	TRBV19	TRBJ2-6	CASSILGGSSGANVLTF	TGTGCCAGTAGTATCCTAGGGGGTTCCTCTGGGGCCAACGTCCTGACTTTC
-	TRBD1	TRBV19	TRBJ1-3	CAASRGQTGNTIYF	TGTGCCGCTTCCAGGGGGCAAACTGGAAACACCATATATTTT
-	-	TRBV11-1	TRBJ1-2	CASSQRGGNYGYTF	TGTGCCAGCAGCCAGCGCGGGGGTAACTATGGCTACACCTTC
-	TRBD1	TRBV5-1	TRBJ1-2	CASSPDGDRGDGYTF	TGCGCCAGCAGCCCGGATGGAGACAGGGGAGACGGCTACACCTTC
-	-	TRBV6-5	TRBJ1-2	CASSYTGTGGYTF	TGTGCCAGCAGCTATACAGGGACCGGCGGCTACACCTTC
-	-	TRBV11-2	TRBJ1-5	CASSPHPNQPQHF	TGTGCCAGCAGCCCACATCCCAATCAGCCCCAGCATTTT
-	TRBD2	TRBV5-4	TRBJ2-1	CASSDSRGGNGVREFF	TGTGCCAGCAGCGACAGCCGGGGGGGGAATGGCGTCCGAGAGTTCTTC
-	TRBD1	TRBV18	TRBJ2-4	CASSPLGQGAKNIQYF	TGTGCCAGCTCACCGCTCGGACAGGGGGCGAAAAACATTCAGTACTTC
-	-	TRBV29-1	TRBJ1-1	CSVYRAGRTEAFF	TGCAGCGTTTACCGAGCAGGGCGCACTGAAGCTTTCTTT
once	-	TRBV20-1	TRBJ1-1	CSARGGTEAFF	TGCAGTGCTCGGGGTGGCACTGAAGCTTTCTTT
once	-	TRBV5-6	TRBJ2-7	CAGSSRGTGGSEQYF	TGTGCCGGCAGCTCCCGCGGGACCGGGGGAAGCGAGCAGTACTTC
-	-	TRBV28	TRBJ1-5	CASSLSRHNQPQHF	TGTGCCAGCAGTTTGAGCCGCCACAATCAGCCCCAGCATTTT
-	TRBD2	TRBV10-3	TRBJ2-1	CAISASGGTHEQFF	TGTGCCATCAGTGCTAGCGGGGGTACACATGAGCAGTTCTTC
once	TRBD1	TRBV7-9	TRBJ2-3	CASSYEQGNTQYF	TGTGCCAGCAGCTATGAACAGGGGAATACGCAGTATTTT
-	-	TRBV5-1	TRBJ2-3	CASSQRANTDTQYF	TGCGCCAGCAGCCAGAGGGCTAACACAGATACGCAGTATTTT
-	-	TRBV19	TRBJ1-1	CASTTSSRSMNTEAFF	TGTGCCAGTACCACTTCTTCCCGGTCCATGAACACTGAAGCTTTCTTT